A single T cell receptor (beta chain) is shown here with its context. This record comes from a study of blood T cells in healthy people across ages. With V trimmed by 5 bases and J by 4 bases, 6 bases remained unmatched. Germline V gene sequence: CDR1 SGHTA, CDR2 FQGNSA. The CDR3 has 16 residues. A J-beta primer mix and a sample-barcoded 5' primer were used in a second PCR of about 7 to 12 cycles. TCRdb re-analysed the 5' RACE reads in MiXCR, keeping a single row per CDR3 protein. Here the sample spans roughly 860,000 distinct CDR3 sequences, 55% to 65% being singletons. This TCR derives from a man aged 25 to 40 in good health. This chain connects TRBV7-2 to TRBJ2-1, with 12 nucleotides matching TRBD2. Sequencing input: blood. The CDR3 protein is CASSPGLAGLYNEQFF. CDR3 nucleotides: TGTGCCAGCAGCCCCGGACTAGCGGGGTTATACAATGAGCAGTTCTTC.